Sequencing of this TCR beta chain was carried out in a study of neurological immune-mediated disorders. Study background: Relapsing-remitting disease affected roughly 30, and secondary progressive 3, of 34 multiple sclerosis patients.

A note on this clonotype: The antigen remains undetermined.

This CDR3 has 13 amino acids. V was shortened by 5 bases and J by 1 base, with 9 bases between the two germline ends. The germline V gene encodes CDR1 SGHAT and CDR2 FQNNGV. TCRdb re-called the 5' RACE reads through MiXCR, storing one row per CDR3 protein. The data contain around 70,000 distinct CDR3 sequences, more than 3% of them singletons. Unsorted libraries were prepared from 2 million PBMCs held at -80 C. Findings of the study overall: It was the repertoires of 18 of 34 multiple sclerosis patients that phylogenetic grouping placed in one related-CDR3 cluster, which is a possible signature.

Sample: PBMCs. This sequence joins TRBV11-2 and TRBJ2-7; D remains unclear. This receptor was taken from a woman between 45 and 60 years old with multiple sclerosis. This CDR3 is CASSPTGSYEQYF. CDR3 sequence (DNA): TGTGCCAGCAGCCCTACTGGGTCCTACGAGCAGTACTTC.